These 17 T cell receptor beta chains originate from one sample sequenced in a study of shared clonotypes between healthy human individuals. Libraries were prepared by immunoSEQ multiplex PCR; TCRdb keeps only in-frame clonotypes and omits some of them. The sample holds 2 million to 2.5 million clones, 85% to 95% seen once. Sequenced sample: naive CD4+ T cells from PBMCs. Subset denoted: CD45RA+ positively selected. The receptors come from a young man in good health. Some clones in this sample may be carry-over from other donors' samples.

The V and J genes are TRBV10-3 and TRBJ2-7; D tentatively fits TRBD1 or TRBD2 (5 bases each). The CDR3 spans 16 residues. The germline V gene has CDR1 ENHRY and CDR2 SYGVKD. V lost 5 bases and J 3 bases, leaving 20 bases between the germline ends. The CDR3 region has the DNA TGTGCCATCAGTCGGGACGCAACCCCCTTGGGCTACGAGCAGTACTTC. Amino acids: CAISRDATPLGYEQYF.

The J gene is TRBJ2-1, the V gene TRBV25-1, with TRBD2 matching over 13 bases. The CDR3 loop spans 16 amino acids. Germline CDR1 reads MGHDK; CDR2 reads SYGVNS. Trimming took 4 bases from V and 1 from J; bases not matched to a gene: 1. The CDR3 bases are TGTGCCAGCAGTGCGACTAGCGGGAGGTCCTACAATGAGCAGTTCTTC. This encodes CASSATSGRSYNEQFF. Full variable domain (outside the CDR3, taken from reference TRBV25-1 and TRBJ2-1): EADIYQTPRYLVIGTGKKITLECSQTMGHDKMYWYQQDPGMELHLIHYSYGVNSTEKGDLSSESTVSRIRTEHFPLTLESARPSHTSQYLCASSATSGRSYNEQFFGPGTRLTVL.

A word on this clone: Other DNA sequences of this sample code for an identical CDR3. The chain employs TRBV28 and TRBJ2-5, with TRBD2 as a possible D gene (5 bases). Germline CDR1 MDHEN, CDR2 SYDVKM. V was clipped by 2 bases and J by 5 bases, with 12 bases between them. This CDR3 is built from 14 residues. The CDR3 loop reads CASSLRRGGETQYF. The CDR3 DNA sequence: TGTGCCAGCAGTTTACGGCGAGGCGGGGAGACCCAGTACTTC.

This clone has only one observation. This chain joins TRBV11-2 and TRBJ1-1; D is ambiguous. This CDR3 contains 14 residues. From germline, CDR1 is SGHAT and CDR2 FQNNGV. Trimming removed 5 bases from V and 2 bases from J, with 12 bases in between. CDR3 loop: CASSPRPGNTEAFF. The CDR3 nucleotides are TGTGCCAGCAGCCCCCGACCGGGTAACACTGAAGCTTTCTTT.

Concerning this clone itself: One end of the junction is discordant with germline, which a read error may explain. The CDR3 region has the DNA TGTGCCAGCAACCAAGGGGGGCACAATGAGCAGTTCTTC. Translating gives CASNQGGHNEQFF. The genes are TRBV14 and TRBJ2-1, with D possibly called TRBD1 or TRBD2 (6 bases each). Germline CDR1 SGHDN, CDR2 FVKESK. CDR3 length equals 13 residues.

To note about this clone: Compared with germline, one end of the junction differs, possibly owing to a read error. The chain is built from TRBV20-1 and TRBJ2-7, with D maybe TRBD1 (6 bases). This CDR3 contains 10 residues. CDR1 is DFQATT, CDR2 SNEGSKA, per germline (reference sequence). Here the CDR3 reads CSANRDTPEF. The CDR3 DNA is TGCAGTGCTAACCGGGACACGCCTGAATTC.

V usage is TRBV30 and J usage is TRBJ1-1; no clear D. V was clipped by 1 base and J by 6 bases, with 6 bases between them. CDR3 length: 11 amino acids. The germline V gene has CDR1 GTSNPN and CDR2 SVGIG (reference sequence). CDR3: CAWSGSSEAFF. CDR3 nucleotides: TGTGCCTGGAGTGGTAGCTCTGAAGCTTTCTTT.

The J gene is TRBJ1-1, the V gene TRBV19, with D perhaps TRBD1 (6 bases). CDR1 is LNHDA and CDR2 is SQIVND in the germline V gene (reference sequence). The CDR3 is 14 amino acids. Trimming took 1 base from V and 6 from J, leaving 12 bases between them. The CDR3, as DNA: TGTGCCAGTAGTATAGTGACAGGCTTGGCTGAAGCTTTCTTT. Translation: CASSIVTGLAEAFF.

V is TRBV7-3 and J is TRBJ2-7; 7 bases agree with TRBD1. The germline gives CDR1 SGHTA, CDR2 FQGTGA. The CDR3 has 13 amino acids. V was clipped by 5 bases and J by 6 bases; unmatched bases: 7. The CDR3 DNA sequence: TGTGCCAGCAGCACAACCCCAGGGGGCGAGCAGTACTTC. This translates into CASSTTPGGEQYF.

This clone was seen only once. V is TRBV14 and J is TRBJ2-1, with D perhaps TRBD1 or TRBD2 (6 bases each). The V gene lost 2 bases and the J gene lost 5 bases, with 19 bases spanning the gap. From germline, CDR1 is SGHDN and CDR2 FVKESK. CDR3 length: 17 amino acids. This CDR3 reads CASSQYIGGTVNNEQFF. DNA of the CDR3: TGTGCCAGCAGCCAATACATAGGGGGGACGGTTAACAATGAGCAGTTCTTC.

Regarding this clone: Different DNA sequences within this sample yield the same CDR3. The V call is TRBV27, the J call TRBJ1-1, with D hard to call. Per the germline V gene, CDR1 is MNHEY and CDR2 is SMNVEV (reference sequence). The V gene lost 2 bases and the J gene lost 1 base, with 5 bases spanning the gap. The CDR3 runs to 13 residues. The CDR3 DNA reads as TGTGCCAGCAGTTTAATCAGGAACACTGAAGCTTTCTTT. Its protein is CASSLIRNTEAFF.

The chain carries TRBV28 and TRBJ2-1; 7 nucleotides align to TRBD1. The J segment lost 4 bases and the V segment lost 7 bases, leaving 7 bases of the junction unmatched. Germline loops: CDR1 MDHEN, CDR2 SYDVKM. The CDR3 runs 14 residues. The CDR3 bases are TGTGCCAGCACCGAGCGACAGGGTTACAATGAGCAGTTCTTC. It encodes CASTERQGYNEQFF.

The chain employs TRBV10-3 and TRBJ2-3; D is possibly TRBD2 (5 bases). V lost 3 bases and J lost 7, with 20 bases in between. This CDR3 comprises 16 residues. Germline values: CDR1 ENHRY, CDR2 SYGVKD. The DNA of the CDR3 is TGTGCCATCAGTGAAACCTTCGAGCGGAGTAGAAATACGCAGTATTTT. Translated, it gives CAISETFERSRNTQYF.

This chain links TRBV7-8 with TRBJ1-1, with D tentatively TRBD1 (5 bases). This CDR3 comprises 14 residues. V lost 0 bases to trimming and J lost 13 bases, with 18 bases between them. Looked up from germline, CDR1 is SGHVS and CDR2 is FQNEAQ. CDR3 loop: CASSLAGPRQNGFF. The DNA for the CDR3 is TGTGCCAGCAGCTTAGCGGGACCCCGACAGAACGGTTTCTTT. The full variable domain, rest sourced from reference TRBV7-8 and TRBJ1-1, is GAGVSQSPRYKVAKRGQDVALRCDPISGHVSLFWYQQALGQGPEFLTYFQNEAQLDKSGLPSDRFFAERPEGSVSTLKIQRTQQEDSAVYLCASSLAGPRQNGFFGQGTRLTVV.

To note about this clone: Germline and junction disagree at one end, which may indicate a read error. The chain couples TRBV7-3 to TRBJ2-1, with D perhaps being TRBD1 or TRBD2 (5 bases each). The CDR3 consists of 15 residues. The V gene's germline CDR1 is SGHTA and CDR2 FQGTGA. CDR3 coding DNA: TGTGCCAGCAGCCTCGATGGGGCGGGCTACTATGAGCAGTTCTTC. Translating gives CASSLDGAGYYEQFF.

V is TRBV7-3 and J is TRBJ2-1, with D possibly TRBD2 on 6 matching bases. CDR3 length equals 13 residues. Germline V gene sequence: CDR1 SGHTA, CDR2 FQGTGA. V lost 5 bases and J 9 bases, leaving 14 bases between the germline ends. The DNA of the CDR3 is TGTGCCAGCAGCCTACTAGCTTTGGGTGAGCAGTTCTTC. Translating gives CASSLLALGEQFF.

The V gene is TRBV5-4, the J gene TRBJ1-3; D possibly corresponds to TRBD1 (6 bases). The ends were cut back, 4 bases at V and 0 bases at J, with 14 bases in the middle. CDR3 size: 16 residues. Germline CDR1 reads SGHNT; CDR2 reads YYREEE (reference sequence). In nucleotides, the CDR3 is TGTGCCAGCAGCCTGACAGGAAACCCCTCTGGAAACACCATATATTTT. As protein: CASSLTGNPSGNTIYF.